Each of the 27 T cell receptor beta chains below was sequenced from the same sample in a study of blood T cells in healthy people across ages. A second PCR of 7 to 11 cycles used a sample-barcoded 5' primer and a J-beta primer mix. TCRdb re-derived calls from the 5' RACE reads in MiXCR, one entry per CDR3 protein. This sample has 1.5 million to 2 million distinct CDR3 sequences, with roughly 28% found just once. Sequenced material: blood. These receptors were collected from a woman aged 25 to 39 in good health.

V and J are TRBV20-1 and TRBJ2-1; 12 nucleotides match TRBD2. The CDR3 length is 14 residues. With V trimmed by 6 bases and J by 8 bases, 8 bases remained unmatched. Germline-derived CDR1 and CDR2 are DFQATT and SNEGSKA (reference sequence). CDR3 in DNA: TGCAGTGCGCTGACTAGCGGGAGTTTCGATGAGCAGTTCTTC. Translation gives CSALTSGSFDEQFF.

The sample holds a few counts of this clonotype. The gene calls are TRBV12-3 or TRBV12-4 and TRBJ2-2; D might be TRBD2 (7 bases). V was shortened by 5 bases and J by 5 bases, with 18 bases between the two germline ends. CDR3 length: 16 residues. The DNA for the CDR3 is TGTGCCAGCAGTCTGACTGGGGGGGCCGGAACCGGGGAGCTGTTTTTT. It translates to CASSLTGGAGTGELFF.

The sample holds a few counts of this clonotype. The chain employs TRBV28 and TRBJ2-7; 7 bases map to TRBD2. CDR3 length equals 14 residues. V gave up 8 bases and J gave up 0 bases; unmatched junction bases: 7. Per germline, CDR1 MDHEN and CDR2 SYDVKM. CDR3 sequence (DNA): TGTGCCAGCCCCGCTGGCGGGAGCTCCTACGAGCAGTACTTC. Translating gives CASPAGGSSYEQYF.

This clonotype was found a few times. Compared with germline, one end of the junction differs, possibly owing to a read error. V gene TRBV7-6 combines with J gene TRBJ1-5; D might be TRBD1 (6 bases). CDR1 is SGHVS, CDR2 FNYEAQ, per germline. The CDR3 is 17 residues long. The CDR3 nucleotides are TGTTCCAGCAGCTCCGGCGGCGGCAGGGGCCGAAATCAGCCCCAGCATTTT. Translating it yields CSSSSGGGRGRNQPQHF.

The V call is TRBV30, the J call TRBJ2-3; D gene uncertain. Germline CDR1 reads GTSNPN; CDR2 reads SVGIG (reference sequence). Trimming left V 0 bases short and J 6 bases short, with 10 bases between. The CDR3 has 13 amino acids. The CDR3 sequence is CAWSVVPADTQYF. The CDR3 region has the DNA TGTGCCTGGAGTGTAGTTCCTGCGGATACGCAGTATTTT. Complete variable domain (other parts from reference TRBV30 and TRBJ2-3): SQTIHQWPATLVQPVGSPLSLECTVEGTSNPNLYWYRQAAGRGLQLLFYSVGIGQISSEVPQNLSASRPQDRQFILSSKKLLLSDSGFYLCAWSVVPADTQYFGPGTRLTVL.

The genes are TRBV6-2 or TRBV6-3 and TRBJ2-5; no definite D call. CDR3 length: 12 amino acids. Germline CDR1 is MNHEY and CDR2 is SVGEGT. V gave up 7 bases and J gave up 5 bases, with 11 bases separating them. DNA of the CDR3: TGTGCCAGCATCGACGGACCTGAGACCCAGTACTTC. Translated: CASIDGPETQYF.

This clonotype was seen many times. The V call is TRBV12-3 or TRBV12-4, the J call TRBJ1-2; 8 nucleotides line up with TRBD1. The length of the CDR3 is 14 residues. Unmatched junction bases numbered 6, after V lost 5 bases and J lost 4 bases. CDR3 protein: CASSAGGQGYGYTF. DNA of the CDR3: TGTGCCAGCAGTGCAGGGGGCCAGGGCTATGGCTACACCTTC.

This sequence joins TRBV28 and TRBJ2-7; either TRBD1 or TRBD2 may supply D (5 bases each). Germline V lookup: CDR1 MDHEN, CDR2 SYDVKM. The CDR3 is 15 amino acids. The V end lost 5 bases, the J end lost 0 bases, and 14 bases lay between the germline ends. CDR3 coding DNA: TGTGCCAGCAGTGCCCCGGGGCGCACCTCCTACGAGCAGTACTTC. It encodes CASSAPGRTSYEQYF. Full variable domain (outside the CDR3, taken from reference TRBV28 and TRBJ2-7): DVKVTQSSRYLVKRTGEKVFLECVQDMDHENMFWYRQDPGLGLRLIYFSYDVKMKEKGDIPEGYSVSREKKERFSLILESASTNQTSMYLCASSAPGRTSYEQYFGPGTRLTVT.

This clonotype was counted between two and nine times. V gene TRBV6-6 combines with J gene TRBJ1-2; perhaps TRBD1 as D (6 bases). Trimming shortened V by 2 bases and J by 4 bases, and 20 bases separated the two germline ends. The CDR3 spans 17 residues. Germline CDR1 MNHNY, CDR2 SVGAGI (reference sequence). The CDR3 sequence is CASSYGQGKKLVYGYTF. In DNA, the CDR3 is TGTGCCAGCAGTTACGGGCAGGGGAAAAAACTGGTCTATGGCTACACCTTC.

Remarks on this clonotype: Germline and junction disagree at one end, which may indicate a read error. V gene TRBV6-2 or TRBV6-3 combines with J gene TRBJ1-2, with D hard to call. This CDR3 region has 13 residues. The germline gives CDR1 MNHEY, CDR2 SVGEGT. CDR3 amino acids: CASSSTANYDYTF. CDR3 DNA: TGTGCCAGCAGCTCCACCGCCAACTATGACTACACCTTC.

This clonotype was detected once. With a much larger clone just one base away, this may be a read error. The genes are TRBV6-5 and TRBJ2-7; the D call may be TRBD1 or TRBD2 (5 bases each). This CDR3 spans 13 amino acids. Germline assignment: CDR1 MNHEY and CDR2 SVGAGI. V was clipped by 8 bases and J by 0 bases, with 11 bases between them. The CDR3 loop is CASPGASSYEQYF. The CDR3 DNA sequence: TGTGCCAGCCCCGGGGCTAGCTCCTACGAGCAGTACTTC.

This clonotype was found a few times. The rearrangement joins TRBV4-2 to TRBJ2-5; D uncertain. The CDR3 extends over 14 amino acids. Germline CDR1 LGHNA, CDR2 YNFKEQ. Trimming pared 0 bases from V and 1 base from J, leaving 6 bases between. The CDR3 sequence is CASSQDQLQETQYF. CDR3 DNA: TGTGCCAGCAGCCAAGATCAGCTCCAAGAGACCCAGTACTTC.

The chain carries TRBV20-1 and TRBJ2-5, with 9 nucleotides matching TRBD1. Germline V CDR1 and CDR2: DFQATT, SNEGSKA (reference sequence). The CDR3 is made up of 19 amino acids. J was trimmed by 3 bases and V by 6 bases; bases with no gene match: 23. CDR3 sequence reads: CSALGGLVAGTGLEETQYF. The CDR3 DNA sequence: TGCAGTGCCCTTGGGGGACTCGTTGCTGGGACAGGGCTGGAAGAGACCCAGTACTTC.

J is TRBJ2-1 and V is TRBV5-1; D is possibly TRBD1 or TRBD2 (5 bases each). The CDR3 sequence is 15 residues long. V lost 3 bases to trimming and J lost 9 bases, with 19 bases between them. CDR1 is SGHRS and CDR2 is YFSETQ in the germline V gene. CDR3 nucleotide sequence: TGCGCCAGCAGCTCACTAGGGGTTTTGTTAGGTGAGCAGTTCTTC. Translating it yields CASSSLGVLLGEQFF.

This clonotype was counted a few times. The J gene is TRBJ1-2, the V gene TRBV12-3 or TRBV12-4; TRBD1 might be the D (5 bases). This CDR3 has 14 amino acids. With 6 bases removed from V and 4 bases from J, the gap between germline ends came to 15 bases. The CDR3 sequence is CASRSGALGYGYTF. In nucleotides, the CDR3 is TGTGCCAGCAGATCCGGGGCCCTTGGCTATGGCTACACCTTC.

The V gene is TRBV18, the J gene TRBJ2-1, with D uncertain. V shed 3 bases and J shed 8 bases, with 14 bases lying between them. This CDR3 spans 14 amino acids. Germline loops: CDR1 KGHSH, CDR2 LQKENI. CDR3 loop: CASSPGGPRDEQFF. The CDR3 DNA sequence: TGTGCCAGCTCACCCGGTGGGCCCCGCGATGAGCAGTTCTTC.

The chain couples TRBV6-1 to TRBJ2-1; D uncertain. Germline assignment: CDR1 MNHNS and CDR2 SASEGT. V dropped 3 bases and J dropped 7 bases, with 10 bases sitting between them. The CDR3 contains 13 residues. The CDR3 bases are TGTGCCAGCAGTGATGCGACACGGAATGAGCAGTTCTTC. Translated, it gives CASSDATRNEQFF.

This clonotype was detected only a few times. The chain carries TRBV4-2 and TRBJ2-1, with 13 bases identical to TRBD2. The CDR3 has 16 amino acids. Germline CDR1 reads LGHNA; CDR2 reads YNFKEQ. Trimming removed 0 bases from V and 9 bases from J; junction bases left unmatched: 5. This chain's CDR3 is CASSQDGGLAGVEQFF. The CDR3 DNA sequence: TGTGCCAGCAGCCAAGATGGCGGACTAGCGGGGGTTGAGCAGTTCTTC.

The CDR3 is CASSARWDEQFF. As DNA, the CDR3 is TGTGCCAGCAGCGCCCGATGGGATGAGCAGTTCTTC. The V and J genes are TRBV11-3 and TRBJ2-1; D call uncertain. Trimming left V 5 bases short and J 8 bases short, with 10 bases between. This CDR3 spans 12 amino acids. In germline, CDR1 is SGHNT, CDR2 YENEEA.

This clonotype was seen only a few times. The chain uses TRBV7-9 and TRBJ2-3; D assignment may be TRBD1 or TRBD2 (5 bases each). Per germline, CDR1 SEHNR and CDR2 FQNEAQ (reference sequence). Deletions cut 2 bases from V and 4 bases from J, with 16 bases between. This CDR3 comprises 16 residues. The CDR3 DNA is TGTGCCAGCAGCTTACGAGGGACGGGGAACGCAGATACGCAGTATTTT. Translated: CASSLRGTGNADTQYF.

This clonotype has only a few counts. The rearrangement uses TRBV5-1 and TRBJ2-7; D is possibly TRBD2 (7 bases). CDR3 length equals 15 residues. The V end was cut by 4 bases, the J end by 1 base, with 15 bases between. Germline V gene data show CDR1 as SGHRS and CDR2 as YFSETQ. This CDR3 is CASSQGGGLSYEQYF. The DNA of the CDR3 is TGCGCCAGCAGCCAAGGGGGGGGCCTATCCTACGAGCAGTACTTC.

The table lists this clonotype with a few counts. This chain connects TRBV29-1 to TRBJ2-2; tentatively, D is TRBD2 (7 bases). This CDR3 contains 12 residues. Deletions cut 8 bases from V and 4 bases from J, with 11 bases between. Per germline, CDR1 SQVTM and CDR2 ANQGSEA. The CDR3 nucleotides read TGCAGCTGTGCGGGGGCCACCGGGGAGCTGTTTTTT. Translated: CSCAGATGELFF.

This clonotype was counted between two and nine times. This sequence joins TRBV4-3 and TRBJ2-7; no clear D gene. Germline loops: CDR1 LGHNA, CDR2 YSLEER. This CDR3 comprises 14 residues. With 1 base removed from V and 0 bases from J, the gap between germline ends came to 7 bases. This chain's CDR3 is CASSQGGISYEQYF. In DNA form, the CDR3 reads TGCGCCAGCAGCCAAGGCGGCATCTCCTACGAGCAGTACTTC.

V and J are TRBV10-3 and TRBJ2-3; D might be TRBD2 (5 bases). CDR1 ENHRY and CDR2 SYGVKD come from the germline V gene. Trimming pared 8 bases from V and 4 bases from J, leaving 10 bases between. There are 12 residues in the CDR3. As DNA, the CDR3 is TGTGCCATCGGGCCTAGCCCAGATACGCAGTATTTT. Translation: CAIGPSPDTQYF.

This clonotype has a handful of counts. The rearrangement joins TRBV2 to TRBJ2-5, with D perhaps matching TRBD2 (7 bases). There are 13 residues in the CDR3. The germline V gene has CDR1 SNHLY and CDR2 FYNNEI. V shed 4 bases and J shed 3 bases, with 9 bases lying between them. The CDR3 DNA sequence: TGTGCCAGCAGTGGGGAGGGGGAAGAGACCCAGTACTTC. This encodes CASSGEGEETQYF.

This chain joins TRBV28 and TRBJ1-1; D not certain. Germline CDR1 MDHEN, CDR2 SYDVKM. V lost 3 bases and J lost 5, with 13 bases in between. The CDR3 is 14 amino acids. CDR3 residues: CASSFRRGGTEAFF. In nucleotides, the CDR3 is TGTGCCAGCAGTTTTCGACGGGGAGGGACTGAAGCTTTCTTT.

This clonotype was counted ten times or more. V usage is TRBV5-1 and J usage is TRBJ2-7; D assignment may be TRBD1 or TRBD2 (6 bases each). The CDR3 is 15 amino acids. The V and J ends lost 4 bases and 5 bases respectively, with 19 bases between them. Germline values: CDR1 SGHRS, CDR2 YFSETQ. The CDR3 sequence: CASSLSGGALDEQYF. The CDR3 DNA is TGCGCCAGCAGCCTCTCCGGGGGCGCTCTGGACGAGCAGTACTTC.